The 7 T cell receptor beta chains given below trace back to one sample, sequenced in a study of CD8 T cells in Susac syndrome. RNA in amounts of roughly 0.5 to 1 ug was reverse transcribed with random hexamers. TCRdb re-called the immunoSEQ multiplex PCR reads through MiXCR, storing one row per CDR3 protein. The sample contains some 63,000 distinct CDR3 sequences, over 85% of which appear only once. The sample comprised CD8+ T cells from PBMCs. These receptors all stem from a human donor with multiple sclerosis.

The chain is built from TRBV27 and TRBJ2-2, with TRBD2 as a possible D gene (6 bases). The CDR3 has 17 residues. The V end lost 6 bases, the J end lost 1 base, and 18 bases lay between the germline ends. Looked up from germline, CDR1 is MNHEY and CDR2 is SMNVEV (reference sequence). The DNA of the CDR3 is TGTGCCAGCAGCCGGGGTGATACGGGAGAGAACACCGGGGAGCTGTTTTTT. Encoded protein: CASSRGDTGENTGELFF.

CDR3 sequence reads: CASSWDRVVEQYF. CDR3 in DNA: TGTGCCAGCAGCTGGGACAGGGTGGTGGAGCAGTACTTC. This sequence joins TRBV5-4 and TRBJ2-7; TRBD1 matches 9 bases. V was clipped by 3 bases and J by 7 bases; unmatched bases: 5. The length of the CDR3 is 13 residues. Germline V CDR1 and CDR2: SGHNT, YYREEE (reference sequence).

The chain recombines TRBV29-1 with TRBJ2-2, with 7 bases fitting TRBD2. Trimming took 3 bases from V and 1 from J; bases not matched to a gene: 2. Germline loops: CDR1 SQVTM, CDR2 ANQGSEA. The CDR3 totals 14 residues. CDR3 nucleotides: TGCAGCGTTGACCAGCGGGGGAACACCGGGGAGCTGTTTTTT. Amino acid sequence: CSVDQRGNTGELFF.

This clonotype was recorded a few times. This chain joins TRBV6-1 and TRBJ2-1; 9 nucleotides agree with TRBD1. Germline CDR1 and CDR2: MNHNS and SASEGT. Trimming took 6 bases from V and 8 from J; bases not matched to a gene: 8. This CDR3 has 14 amino acids. The CDR3 DNA reads TGTGCCAGCAGCCGGACAGGGGAGGTCGATGAGCAGTTCTTC. Protein product: CASSRTGEVDEQFF.

This chain connects TRBV12-3 or TRBV12-4 to TRBJ1-1, with a possible D match to TRBD1 (5 bases). The V and J ends lost 8 bases and 0 bases respectively, with 16 bases between them. This CDR3 has 15 residues. CDR3 nucleotide sequence: TGTGCCAGCGGTAAACAGGAGACCATGAACACTGAAGCTTTCTTT. It codes for CASGKQETMNTEAFF.

This clonotype was seen a single time. The chain couples TRBV7-3 to TRBJ2-7, with D hard to call. The CDR3 length is 13 residues. Trimming stripped 3 bases from V and 3 bases from J, with 9 bases between. The germline CDR1 and CDR2 sequences are SGHTA and FQGTGA. CDR3 DNA: TGTGCCAGCAGCTTGCACCCGAACTACGAGCAGTACTTC. Translation: CASSLHPNYEQYF.

CDR3 nucleotides: TGCGCCAGCAGCTTGGAGGGCAGGGCCCCCTACGAGCAGTACTTC. Protein sequence: CASSLEGRAPYEQYF. The chain has TRBV5-1 and TRBJ2-7; D possibly corresponds to TRBD1 (5 bases). The CDR3 extends over 15 amino acids. Looked up from germline, CDR1 is SGHRS and CDR2 is YFSETQ. V lost 0 bases and J lost 2, with 12 bases in between.